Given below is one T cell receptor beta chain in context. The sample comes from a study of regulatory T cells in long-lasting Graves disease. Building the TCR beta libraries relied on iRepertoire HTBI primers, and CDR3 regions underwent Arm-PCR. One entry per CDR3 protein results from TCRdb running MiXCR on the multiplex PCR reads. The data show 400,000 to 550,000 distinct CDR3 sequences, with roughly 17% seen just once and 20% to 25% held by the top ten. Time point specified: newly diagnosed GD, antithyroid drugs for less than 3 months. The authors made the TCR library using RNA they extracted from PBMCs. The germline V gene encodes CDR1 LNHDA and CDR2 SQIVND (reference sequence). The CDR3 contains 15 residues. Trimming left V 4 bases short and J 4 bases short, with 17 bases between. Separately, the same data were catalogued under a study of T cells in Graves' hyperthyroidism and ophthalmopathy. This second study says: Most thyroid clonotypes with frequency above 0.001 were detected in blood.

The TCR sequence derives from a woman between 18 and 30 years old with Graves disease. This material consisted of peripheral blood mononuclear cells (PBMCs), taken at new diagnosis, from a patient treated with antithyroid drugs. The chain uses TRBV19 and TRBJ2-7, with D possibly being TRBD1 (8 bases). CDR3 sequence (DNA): TGTGCCAGTAGTAGCACAGGGGGGAGGGTTTACGAGCAGTACTTC. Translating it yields CASSSTGGRVYEQYF.